The 19 T cell receptor beta chains given below trace back to one sample, sequenced in a study of blood T cell repertoires in COVID-19. Here immunoSEQ multiplex PCR was the method, and the copy in TCRdb shows in-frame clones only, minus some. The table includes tens of thousands of clones, about 85% detected once. Sequenced input: peripheral blood. All receptors derive from a human donor in a cohort sampled during active COVID-19.

The chain couples TRBV10-2 to TRBJ2-3; D unresolved. From germline, CDR1 is WSHSY and CDR2 SAAADI. V lost 4 bases and J lost 1, with 6 bases in between. This CDR3 has 13 residues. The CDR3 spells CASSVRGTDTQYF. CDR3 DNA: TGCGCCAGCAGTGTTCGTGGCACAGATACGCAGTATTTT.

The CDR3 region has the DNA TGTGCCAGCAGCTCGGGACTAAAAACGGGTGGGATAGATACGCAGTATTTT. Protein sequence: CASSSGLKTGGIDTQYF. The V and J genes are TRBV5-4 and TRBJ2-3; 7 bases line up with TRBD2. CDR3 length equals 17 residues. Losses at the gene ends were 3 bases for V and 5 bases for J; bases not matched to a gene: 15. Germline CDR1 is SGHNT and CDR2 is YYREEE (reference sequence).

The chain employs TRBV30 and TRBJ1-5; D perhaps matches TRBD1 (5 bases). V lost 1 base and J 6 bases, leaving 19 bases between the germline ends. The CDR3 is 16 amino acids. CDR1 is GTSNPN, CDR2 SVGIG, per germline (reference sequence). The CDR3 region is CAWSAPTGGVGQPQHF. CDR3 sequence (DNA): TGTGCCTGGAGTGCCCCAACCGGGGGGGTTGGTCAGCCCCAGCATTTT. The whole variable domain, remainder taken from reference TRBV30 and TRBJ1-5, is SQTIHQWPATLVQPVGSPLSLECTVEGTSNPNLYWYRQAAGRGLQLLFYSVGIGQISSEVPQNLSASRPQDRQFILSSKKLLLSDSGFYLCAWSAPTGGVGQPQHFGDGTRLSIL.

The chain employs TRBV24-1 and TRBJ2-7, with D maybe TRBD1 (8 bases). This CDR3 has 17 amino acids. V lost 0 bases and J lost 4, with 18 bases in between. Germline CDR1 is KGHDR and CDR2 is SFDVKD. The CDR3 sequence is CATSDLHGGDRLYEQYF. Here the CDR3 DNA reads TGTGCCACCAGTGATTTGCATGGGGGGGACAGGCTGTACGAGCAGTACTTC.

This clone occurred a few times. This sequence joins TRBV28 and TRBJ1-5; TRBD1 matches at 7 bases. This CDR3 is 13 amino acids long. J gave up 7 bases and V 5 bases, and 5 bases lay outside the gene matches. The V gene's germline CDR1 is MDHEN and CDR2 SYDVKM. CDR3 sequence reads: CASSPGQEQPQHF. CDR3 in DNA: TGTGCCAGCAGTCCTGGACAGGAACAGCCCCAGCATTTT. Supplemented by reference TRBV28 and TRBJ1-5, the full variable domain reads DVKVTQSSRYLVKRTGEKVFLECVQDMDHENMFWYRQDPGLGLRLIYFSYDVKMKEKGDIPEGYSVSREKKERFSLILESASTNQTSMYLCASSPGQEQPQHFGDGTRLSIL.

The V call is TRBV25-1, the J call TRBJ1-5; unclear D gene. In germline, CDR1 is MGHDK, CDR2 SYGVNS. V lost 4 bases and J lost 2, with 15 bases in between. CDR3 size: 16 residues. CDR3 bases: TGTGCCAGCAGTGGTAACCGAGGGTTGGGCAATCAGCCCCAGCATTTT. The encoded protein is CASSGNRGLGNQPQHF. Full variable domain (outside the CDR3, taken from reference TRBV25-1 and TRBJ1-5): EADIYQTPRYLVIGTGKKITLECSQTMGHDKMYWYQQDPGMELHLIHYSYGVNSTEKGDLSSESTVSRIRTEHFPLTLESARPSHTSQYLCASSGNRGLGNQPQHFGDGTRLSIL.

The chain uses TRBV5-6 and TRBJ1-6, with D maybe TRBD1 (6 bases). Trimming took 4 bases from V and 3 from J, leaving 14 bases between them. Germline lookup yields CDR1 SGHDT and CDR2 YYEEEE. CDR3 length: 16 residues. CDR3 residues: CASSTPRGNYNSPLHF. The CDR3 DNA is TGTGCCAGCAGCACACCCAGGGGTAACTATAATTCACCCCTCCACTTT.

This chain links TRBV6-4 with TRBJ2-3; the match to TRBD2 covers 9 bases. Germline V gene sequence: CDR1 MRHNA, CDR2 SNTAGT. Trimming took 3 bases from V and 5 from J; bases not matched to a gene: 6. The CDR3 has 15 amino acids. CDR3 loop: CASSEVAGEGDTQYF. In DNA form, the CDR3 reads TGTGCCAGCAGTGAAGTAGCGGGAGAGGGAGATACGCAGTATTTT.

This clone was seen a single time. J is TRBJ2-2 and V is TRBV5-1; D is undetermined. Germline loops: CDR1 SGHRS, CDR2 YFSETQ. The V gene lost 0 bases and the J gene lost 2 bases, with 11 bases spanning the gap. The CDR3 covers 16 residues. CDR3 bases: TGCGCCAGCAGCTTGGGAGGTCCAACCAACACCGGGGAGCTGTTTTTT. It is translated as CASSLGGPTNTGELFF. Variable domain in full (rest from reference TRBV5-1 and TRBJ2-2): KAGVTQTPRYLIKTRGQQVTLSCSPISGHRSVSWYQQTPGQGLQFLFEYFSETQRNKGNFPGRFSGRQFSNSRSEMNVSTLELGDSALYLCASSLGGPTNTGELFFGEGSRLTVL.

The chain employs TRBV28 and TRBJ2-3; 7 positions match TRBD1. The length of the CDR3 is 18 residues. The germline CDR1 and CDR2 sequences are MDHEN and SYDVKM. Trimming removed 6 bases from V and 5 bases from J; junction bases left unmatched: 20. CDR3: CASRTFRLGQKGGDTQYF. The CDR3 DNA follows: TGTGCCAGCAGAACTTTCCGTCTGGGACAGAAAGGTGGAGATACGCAGTATTTT. Looking up the rest from reference TRBV28 and TRBJ2-3 gives the full variable domain: DVKVTQSSRYLVKRTGEKVFLECVQDMDHENMFWYRQDPGLGLRLIYFSYDVKMKEKGDIPEGYSVSREKKERFSLILESASTNQTSMYLCASRTFRLGQKGGDTQYFGPGTRLTVL.

V is TRBV7-2 and J is TRBJ2-1, with TRBD2 identical over 11 bases. Germline V gene sequence: CDR1 SGHTA, CDR2 FQGNSA. The CDR3 has 15 amino acids. V was pared by 5 bases and J by 6 bases, with 6 bases of the junction left unmatched. The CDR3 DNA reads as TGTGCCAGCAGCGCCGGACTAGCGGGCGTCAATGAGCAGTTCTTC. Encoded protein: CASSAGLAGVNEQFF.

The chain is built from TRBV10-2 and TRBJ1-4, with TRBD1 as a possible D gene (6 bases). The V gene lost 5 bases and the J gene lost 0 bases, with 10 bases spanning the gap. Germline CDR1 reads WSHSY; CDR2 reads SAAADI. This CDR3 has 15 residues. The DNA of the CDR3 is TGCGCCAGCAGTCGACAGGATACAACTAATGAAAAACTGTTTTTT. Translation gives CASSRQDTTNEKLFF.

The chain combines TRBV3-1 (or the pseudogene TRBV3-2) with TRBJ2-5; 7 positions match TRBD2. After removal of 7 bases from V and 1 base from J, the junction contained 9 bases not matched to a gene. The CDR3 is 15 residues long. CDR1 and CDR2 from the germline V gene are LGHDT and YNNKEL (reference sequence). The DNA of the CDR3 is TGTGCCAGCAAACAAACCGGGACTACCCAAGAGACCCAGTACTTC. Translating gives CASKQTGTTQETQYF.

This clone was observed a handful of times. The V and J genes are TRBV5-5 and TRBJ1-1; D gene unclear. Germline lookup yields CDR1 SGHKS and CDR2 YYEKEE (reference sequence). This CDR3 has 14 amino acids. V lost 5 bases to trimming and J lost 2 bases, with 13 bases between them. CDR3 sequence reads: CASRVRADNTEAFF. In nucleotides, the CDR3 is TGTGCCAGCAGGGTGAGGGCAGACAACACTGAAGCTTTCTTT.

The chain employs TRBV12-3 or TRBV12-4 and TRBJ2-1; no clear D gene. Trimming stripped 5 bases from V and 10 bases from J, with 9 bases between. The CDR3 spans 11 residues. The CDR3 loop is CASSPTREQFF. In DNA, the CDR3 is TGTGCCAGCAGTCCCACTCGCGAGCAGTTCTTC.

The V and J genes are TRBV7-2 and TRBJ2-1; 9 bases are a match to TRBD2. CDR3 length: 14 residues. The V segment lost 7 bases and the J segment 4 bases; nucleotides outside the gene matches: 5. Looked up from germline, CDR1 is SGHTA and CDR2 is FQGNSA. The CDR3 coding sequence is TGTGCCAGCAAGCTAGCGGGATCATACAATGAGCAGTTCTTC. Translation gives CASKLAGSYNEQFF.

The V and J genes are TRBV7-3 and TRBJ2-1; the D gene is possibly TRBD2 (6 bases). This CDR3 region has 14 residues. V shed 2 bases and J shed 6 bases, with 11 bases lying between them. Germline CDR1 and CDR2: SGHTA and FQGTGA. The CDR3 is CASSLDGSGNEQFF. The DNA for the CDR3 is TGTGCCAGCAGCTTAGACGGGAGTGGCAATGAGCAGTTCTTC.

This clone was detected only once. The chain links TRBV15 to TRBJ2-1; 7 positions match TRBD1. The germline V gene encodes CDR1 LNHNV and CDR2 YYDKDF (reference sequence). This CDR3 is built from 17 residues. The junction had 7 bases not matched to a gene; V was cut back by 0 bases and J by 2 bases. The CDR3, as DNA: TGTGCCACCAGCAGAGACTCCGGGACAGCCGCCTACAATGAGCAGTTCTTC. It translates to CATSRDSGTAAYNEQFF.

The V call is TRBV6-5, the J call TRBJ1-5, with D unclear. This CDR3 is 12 amino acids long. V lost 7 bases and J 4 bases, leaving 8 bases between the germline ends. The germline gives CDR1 MNHEY, CDR2 SVGAGI. CDR3 residues: CASTRGNQPQHF. The CDR3, as DNA: TGTGCCAGCACGCGAGGGAATCAGCCCCAGCATTTT.